This TCR beta chain was retrieved from a study of blood T cell dynamics during melanoma immunotherapy. Germline V gene lookup returns CDR1 SGHTA and CDR2 FQGTGA. V was clipped by 5 bases and J by 6 bases, with 7 bases between them. The CDR3 is made up of 12 amino acids. This sample's time point: pre-treatment baseline. Using immunoSEQ multiplex PCR, the repertoire was profiled, and TCRdb retains in-frame clones only, with some absent. The sample yields 9,700 or so clones, approximately 90% seen once. The source material was blood, sampled from a patient treated with checkpoint blockade. This receptor was identified in a human donor with melanoma. The J gene is TRBJ2-2, the V gene TRBV7-3; D is unresolved. The CDR3 is CASSLRSGELFF. In DNA, the CDR3 is TGTGCCAGCAGCCTTAGGTCCGGGGAGCTGTTTTTT. The full variable domain, completed using reference TRBV7-3 and TRBJ2-2, is GAGVSQTPSNKVTEKGKYVELRCDPISGHTALYWYRQSLGQGPEFLIYFQGTGAADDSGLPNDRFFAVRPEGSVSTLKIQRTERGDSAVYLCASSLRSGELFFGEGSRLTVL.